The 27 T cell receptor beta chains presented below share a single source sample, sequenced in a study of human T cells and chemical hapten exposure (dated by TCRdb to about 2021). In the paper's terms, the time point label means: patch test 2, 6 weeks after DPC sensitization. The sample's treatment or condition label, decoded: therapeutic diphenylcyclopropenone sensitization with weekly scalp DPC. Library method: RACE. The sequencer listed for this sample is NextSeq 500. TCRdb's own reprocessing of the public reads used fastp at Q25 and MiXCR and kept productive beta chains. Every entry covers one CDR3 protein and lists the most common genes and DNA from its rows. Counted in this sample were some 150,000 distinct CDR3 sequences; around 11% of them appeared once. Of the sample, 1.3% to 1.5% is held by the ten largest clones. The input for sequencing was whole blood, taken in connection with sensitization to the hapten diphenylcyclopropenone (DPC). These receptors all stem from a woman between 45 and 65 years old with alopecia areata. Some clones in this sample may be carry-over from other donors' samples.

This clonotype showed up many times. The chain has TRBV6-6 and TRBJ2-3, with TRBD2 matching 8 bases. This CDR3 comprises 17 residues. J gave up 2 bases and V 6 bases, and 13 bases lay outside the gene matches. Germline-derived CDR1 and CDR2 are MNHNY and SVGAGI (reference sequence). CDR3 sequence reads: CASRSKRAGGLTDTQYF. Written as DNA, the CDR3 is TGTGCCAGCAGGTCCAAACGGGCGGGGGGCCTCACAGATACGCAGTATTTT.

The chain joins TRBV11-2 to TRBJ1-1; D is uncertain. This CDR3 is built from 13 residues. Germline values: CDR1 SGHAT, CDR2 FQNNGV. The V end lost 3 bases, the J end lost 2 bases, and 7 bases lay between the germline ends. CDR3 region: CASSLRYNTEAFF. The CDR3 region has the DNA TGTGCCAGCAGCTTGAGGTATAACACTGAAGCTTTCTTT.

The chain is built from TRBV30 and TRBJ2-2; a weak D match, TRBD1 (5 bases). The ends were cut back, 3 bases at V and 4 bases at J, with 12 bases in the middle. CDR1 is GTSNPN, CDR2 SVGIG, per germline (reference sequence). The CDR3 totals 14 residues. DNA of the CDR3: TGTGCCTGGAGGATGGACACGACCACCGGGGAGCTGTTTTTT. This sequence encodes CAWRMDTTTGELFF.

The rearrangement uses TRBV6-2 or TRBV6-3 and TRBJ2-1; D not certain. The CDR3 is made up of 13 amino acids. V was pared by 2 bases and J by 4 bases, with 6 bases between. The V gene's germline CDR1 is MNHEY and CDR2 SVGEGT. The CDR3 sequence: CASSYDGYNEQFF. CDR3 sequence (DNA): TGTGCCAGCAGTTACGACGGGTACAATGAGCAGTTCTTC.

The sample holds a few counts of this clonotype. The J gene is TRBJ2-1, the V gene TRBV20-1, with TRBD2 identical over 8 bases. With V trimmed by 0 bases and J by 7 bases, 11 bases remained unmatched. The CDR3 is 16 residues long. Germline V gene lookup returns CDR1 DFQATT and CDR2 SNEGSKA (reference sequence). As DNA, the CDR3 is TGCAGTGCTAGAGAGTCAAAGCGGGAGACTCAGAATGAGCAGTTCTTC. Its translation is CSARESKRETQNEQFF.

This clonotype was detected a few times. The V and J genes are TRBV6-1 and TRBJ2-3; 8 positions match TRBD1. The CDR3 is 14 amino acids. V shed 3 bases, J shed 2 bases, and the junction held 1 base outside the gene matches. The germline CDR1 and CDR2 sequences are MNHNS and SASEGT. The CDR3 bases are TGTGCCAGCAGTGACAGGGGGCCCACAGATACGCAGTATTTT. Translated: CASSDRGPTDTQYF.

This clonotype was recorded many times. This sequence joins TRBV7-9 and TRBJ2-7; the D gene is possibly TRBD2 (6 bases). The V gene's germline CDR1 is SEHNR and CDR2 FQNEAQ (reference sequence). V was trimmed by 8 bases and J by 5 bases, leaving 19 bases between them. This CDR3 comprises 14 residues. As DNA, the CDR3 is TGTGCCAGCCGTCCTGACGGGAGTCGGAACGAGCAGTACTTC. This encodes CASRPDGSRNEQYF.

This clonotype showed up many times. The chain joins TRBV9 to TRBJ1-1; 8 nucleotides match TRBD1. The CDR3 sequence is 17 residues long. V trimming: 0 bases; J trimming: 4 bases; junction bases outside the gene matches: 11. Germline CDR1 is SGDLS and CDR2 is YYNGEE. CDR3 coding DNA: TGTGCCAGCAGCGTAGGGGCCTCGGACAGGGTCCGCACTGAAGCTTTCTTT. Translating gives CASSVGASDRVRTEAFF.

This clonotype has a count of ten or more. The CDR3 is CASSLVPWSSGYTF. In DNA, the CDR3 is TGTGCCAGCAGCTTAGTTCCGTGGTCTAGTGGCTACACCTTC. This chain joins TRBV7-8 and TRBJ1-2; no clear D gene. In germline, CDR1 is SGHVS, CDR2 FQNEAQ. V was clipped by 1 base and J by 7 bases, with 13 bases between them. The CDR3 sequence is 14 residues long.

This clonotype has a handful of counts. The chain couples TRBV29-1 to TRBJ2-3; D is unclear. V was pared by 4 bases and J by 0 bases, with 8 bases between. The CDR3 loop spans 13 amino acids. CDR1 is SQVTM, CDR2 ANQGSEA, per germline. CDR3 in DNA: TGCAGCGTTGGCGCGACTAGCACAGATACGCAGTATTTT. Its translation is CSVGATSTDTQYF.

For the CDR3, the DNA is TGTGCCAGCAGTTTCTCGGTTCGGGGTAGTTCACCCCTCCACTTT. Protein product: CASSFSVRGSSPLHF. The V call is TRBV28, the J call TRBJ1-6; D is undetermined. Germline V gives CDR1 MDHEN, CDR2 SYDVKM. This CDR3 has 15 amino acids. V was trimmed by 3 bases and J by 9 bases, leaving 15 bases between them.

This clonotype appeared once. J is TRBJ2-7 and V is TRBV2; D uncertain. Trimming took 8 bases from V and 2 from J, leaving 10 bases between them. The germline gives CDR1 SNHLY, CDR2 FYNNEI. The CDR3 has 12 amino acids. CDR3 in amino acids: CASGNPTYEQYF. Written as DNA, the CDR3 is TGTGCCAGCGGGAACCCGACCTACGAGCAGTACTTC.

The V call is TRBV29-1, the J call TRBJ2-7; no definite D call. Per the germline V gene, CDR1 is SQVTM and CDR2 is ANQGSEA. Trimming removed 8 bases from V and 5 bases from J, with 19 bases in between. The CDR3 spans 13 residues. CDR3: CSLVTENPHEQYF. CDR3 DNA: TGCAGCTTAGTGACCGAGAACCCCCACGAGCAGTACTTC.

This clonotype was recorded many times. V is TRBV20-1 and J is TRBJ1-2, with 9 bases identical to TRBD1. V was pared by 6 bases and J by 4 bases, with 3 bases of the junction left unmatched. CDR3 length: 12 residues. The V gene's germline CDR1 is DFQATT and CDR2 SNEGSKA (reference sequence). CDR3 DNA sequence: TGCAGTGCCCCGACAGGGGGCTATGGCTACACCTTC. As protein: CSAPTGGYGYTF.

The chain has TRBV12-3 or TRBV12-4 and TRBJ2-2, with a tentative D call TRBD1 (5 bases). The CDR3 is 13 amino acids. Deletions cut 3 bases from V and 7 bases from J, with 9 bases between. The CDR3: CASSFVRDGELFF. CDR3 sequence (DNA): TGTGCCAGCAGTTTTGTCAGGGACGGGGAGCTGTTTTTT.

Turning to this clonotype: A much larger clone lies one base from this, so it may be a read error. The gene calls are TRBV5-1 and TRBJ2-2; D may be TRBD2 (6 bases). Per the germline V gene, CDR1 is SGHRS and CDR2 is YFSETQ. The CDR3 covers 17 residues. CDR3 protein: CASSSTSRERGTGGLFF. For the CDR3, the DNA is TGCGCCAGCAGCTCTACCTCAAGGGAGCGTGGCACCGGGGGGCTGTTTTTT.

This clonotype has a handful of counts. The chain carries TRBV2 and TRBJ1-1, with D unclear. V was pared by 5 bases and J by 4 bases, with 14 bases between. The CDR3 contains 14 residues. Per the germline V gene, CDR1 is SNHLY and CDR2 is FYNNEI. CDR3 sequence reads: CASSISDGTTEAFF. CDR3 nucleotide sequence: TGTGCCAGCAGTATCTCGGACGGCACCACTGAAGCTTTCTTT.

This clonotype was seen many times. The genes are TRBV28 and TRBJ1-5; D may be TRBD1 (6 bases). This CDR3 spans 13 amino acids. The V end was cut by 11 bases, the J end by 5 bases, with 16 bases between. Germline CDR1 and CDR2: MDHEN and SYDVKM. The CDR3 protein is CAVQQGTYQPQHF. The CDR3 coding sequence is TGTGCCGTCCAACAGGGCACCTATCAGCCCCAGCATTTT.

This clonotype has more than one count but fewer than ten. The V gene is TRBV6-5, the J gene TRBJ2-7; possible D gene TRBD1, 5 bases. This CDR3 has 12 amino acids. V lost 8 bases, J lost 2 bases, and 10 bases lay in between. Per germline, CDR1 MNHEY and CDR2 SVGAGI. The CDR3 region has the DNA TGTGCCAGCGGGCAGGGCCCCTACGAGCAGTACTTC. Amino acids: CASGQGPYEQYF.

The CDR3 DNA reads as TGTGCCACCAGCTCCACGTTGGGGGCCGGACAGCCCCAGCATTTT. Residues: CATSSTLGAGQPQHF. The rearrangement links TRBV24-1 to TRBJ1-5, with D possibly being TRBD1 (6 bases). The CDR3 has 15 amino acids. V lost 7 bases to trimming and J lost 7 bases, with 19 bases between them. From germline, CDR1 is KGHDR and CDR2 SFDVKD.

CDR3 nucleotide sequence: TGTGCCATCAGTGATAGCTACGAGCAGTACTTC. Translation: CAISDSYEQYF. V is TRBV10-3 and J is TRBJ2-7; D gene unclear. There are 11 residues in the CDR3. Germline CDR1 ENHRY, CDR2 SYGVKD. V shed 3 bases and J shed 3 bases, with 3 bases lying between them.

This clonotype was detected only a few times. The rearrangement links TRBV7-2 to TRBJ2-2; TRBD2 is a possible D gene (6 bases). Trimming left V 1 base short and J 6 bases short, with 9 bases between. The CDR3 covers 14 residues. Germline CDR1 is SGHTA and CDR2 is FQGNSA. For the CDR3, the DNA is TGTGCCAGCAGCTTAGAGACTAGTTCCGGGGAGCTGTTTTTT. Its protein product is CASSLETSSGELFF.

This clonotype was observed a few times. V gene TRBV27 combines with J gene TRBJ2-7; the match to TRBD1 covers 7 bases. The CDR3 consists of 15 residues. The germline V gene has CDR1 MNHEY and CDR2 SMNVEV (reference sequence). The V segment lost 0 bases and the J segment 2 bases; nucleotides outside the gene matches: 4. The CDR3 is CASSLSQGVAYEQYF. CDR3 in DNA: TGTGCCAGCAGTTTATCGCAGGGGGTGGCCTACGAGCAGTACTTC.

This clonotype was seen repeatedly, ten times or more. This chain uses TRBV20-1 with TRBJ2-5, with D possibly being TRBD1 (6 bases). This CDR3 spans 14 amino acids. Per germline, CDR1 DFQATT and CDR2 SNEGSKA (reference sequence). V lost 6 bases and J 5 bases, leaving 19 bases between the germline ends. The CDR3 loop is CSAAPGHWSETQYF. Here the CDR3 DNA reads TGCAGTGCGGCTCCGGGACACTGGTCGGAGACCCAGTACTTC.

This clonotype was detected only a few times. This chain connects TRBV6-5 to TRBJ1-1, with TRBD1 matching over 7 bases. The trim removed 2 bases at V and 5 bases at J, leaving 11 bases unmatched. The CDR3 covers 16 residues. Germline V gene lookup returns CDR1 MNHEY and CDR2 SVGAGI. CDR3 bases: TGTGCCAGCAGTTACCGTATGGAGGGGGCGGAAACTGAAGCTTTCTTT. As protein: CASSYRMEGAETEAFF.

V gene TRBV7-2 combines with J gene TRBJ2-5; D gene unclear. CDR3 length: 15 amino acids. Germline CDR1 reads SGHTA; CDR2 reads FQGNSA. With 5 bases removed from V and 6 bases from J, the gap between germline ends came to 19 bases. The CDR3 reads CASSRDGPPPQTQYF. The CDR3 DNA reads TGTGCCAGCAGCAGAGACGGTCCCCCGCCACAGACCCAGTACTTC.

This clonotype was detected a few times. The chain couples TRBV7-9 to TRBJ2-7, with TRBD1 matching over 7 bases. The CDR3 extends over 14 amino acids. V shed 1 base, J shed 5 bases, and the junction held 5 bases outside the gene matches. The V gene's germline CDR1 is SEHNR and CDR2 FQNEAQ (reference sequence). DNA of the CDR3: TGTGCCAGCAGCTTAGACAGGGGATCCGACGAGCAGTACTTC. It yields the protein CASSLDRGSDEQYF.